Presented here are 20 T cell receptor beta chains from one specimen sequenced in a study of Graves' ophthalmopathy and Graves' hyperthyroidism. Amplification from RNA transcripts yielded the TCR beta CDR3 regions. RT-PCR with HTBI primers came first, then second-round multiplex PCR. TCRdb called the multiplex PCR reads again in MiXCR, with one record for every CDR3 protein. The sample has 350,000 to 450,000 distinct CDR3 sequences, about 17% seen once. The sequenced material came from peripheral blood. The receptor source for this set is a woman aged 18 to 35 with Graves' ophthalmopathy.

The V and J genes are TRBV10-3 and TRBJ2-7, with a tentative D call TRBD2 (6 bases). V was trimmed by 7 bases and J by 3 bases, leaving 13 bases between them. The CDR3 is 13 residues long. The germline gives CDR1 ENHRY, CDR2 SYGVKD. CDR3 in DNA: TGTGCCATCACGGAGGGCATGGGCTACGAGCAGTACTTC. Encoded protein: CAITEGMGYEQYF.

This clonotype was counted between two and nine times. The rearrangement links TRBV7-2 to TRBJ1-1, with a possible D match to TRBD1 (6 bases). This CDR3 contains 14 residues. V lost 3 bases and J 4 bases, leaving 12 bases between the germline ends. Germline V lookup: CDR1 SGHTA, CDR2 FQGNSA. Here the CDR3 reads CASSFIGGATEAFF. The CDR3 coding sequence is TGTGCCAGCAGCTTTATAGGGGGGGCCACTGAAGCTTTCTTT.

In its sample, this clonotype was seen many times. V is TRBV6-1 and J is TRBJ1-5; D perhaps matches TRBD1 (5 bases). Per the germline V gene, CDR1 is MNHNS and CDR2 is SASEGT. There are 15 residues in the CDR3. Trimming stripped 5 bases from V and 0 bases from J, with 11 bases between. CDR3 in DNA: TGTGCCAGCAGTCCCGGGACGGATAGCAATCAGCCCCAGCATTTT. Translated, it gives CASSPGTDSNQPQHF.

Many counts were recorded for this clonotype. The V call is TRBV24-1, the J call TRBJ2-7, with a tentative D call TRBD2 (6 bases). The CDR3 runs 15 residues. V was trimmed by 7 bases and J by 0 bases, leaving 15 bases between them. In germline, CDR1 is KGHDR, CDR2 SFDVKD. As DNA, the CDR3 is TGTGCCACCAGCTCTAGCGTTGGGGGCTCCTACGAGCAGTACTTC. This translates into CATSSSVGGSYEQYF.

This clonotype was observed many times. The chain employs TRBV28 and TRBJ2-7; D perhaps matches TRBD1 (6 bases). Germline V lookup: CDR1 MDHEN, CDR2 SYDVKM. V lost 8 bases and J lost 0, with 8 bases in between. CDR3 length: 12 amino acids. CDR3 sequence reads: CASGQISYEQYF. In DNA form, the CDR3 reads TGTGCCAGCGGACAGATCTCCTACGAGCAGTACTTC.

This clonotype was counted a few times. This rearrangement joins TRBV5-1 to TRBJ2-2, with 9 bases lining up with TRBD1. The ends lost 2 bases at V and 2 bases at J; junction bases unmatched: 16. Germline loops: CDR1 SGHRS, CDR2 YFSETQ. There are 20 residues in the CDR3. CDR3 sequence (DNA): TGCGCCAGCAGCTTTCCTCGGACAGGGGAAGATCGCCTCAACACCGGGGAGCTGTTTTTT. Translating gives CASSFPRTGEDRLNTGELFF. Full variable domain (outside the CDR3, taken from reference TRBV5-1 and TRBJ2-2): KAGVTQTPRYLIKTRGQQVTLSCSPISGHRSVSWYQQTPGQGLQFLFEYFSETQRNKGNFPGRFSGRQFSNSRSEMNVSTLELGDSALYLCASSFPRTGEDRLNTGELFFGEGSRLTVL.

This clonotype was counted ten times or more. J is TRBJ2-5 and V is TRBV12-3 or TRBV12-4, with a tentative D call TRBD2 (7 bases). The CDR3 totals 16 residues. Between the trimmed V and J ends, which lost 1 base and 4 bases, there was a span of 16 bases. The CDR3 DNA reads TGTGCCAGCAGTTTAGAAGTGGGGGGGCTTCGAGAGACCCAGTACTTC. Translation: CASSLEVGGLRETQYF.

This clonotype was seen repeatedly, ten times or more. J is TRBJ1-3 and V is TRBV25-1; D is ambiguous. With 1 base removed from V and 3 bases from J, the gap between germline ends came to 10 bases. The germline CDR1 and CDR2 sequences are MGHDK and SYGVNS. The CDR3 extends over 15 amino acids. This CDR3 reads CASSESARFGNTIYF. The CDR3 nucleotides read TGTGCCAGCAGTGAATCGGCCCGATTTGGAAACACCATATATTTT.

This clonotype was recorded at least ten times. The CDR3 region is CASNLWGTGELFF. CDR3 in DNA: TGTGCCAGCAACCTGTGGGGGACCGGGGAGCTGTTTTTT. The V gene is TRBV12-3 or TRBV12-4, the J gene TRBJ2-2; D possibly uses TRBD1 or TRBD2 (5 bases each). The CDR3 has 13 amino acids. V lost 7 bases, J lost 5 bases, and 11 bases lay in between.

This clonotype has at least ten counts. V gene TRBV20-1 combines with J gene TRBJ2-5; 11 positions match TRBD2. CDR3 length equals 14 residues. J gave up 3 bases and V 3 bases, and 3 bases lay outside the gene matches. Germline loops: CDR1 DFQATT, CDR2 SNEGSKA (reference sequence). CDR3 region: CSARVTSGEETQYF. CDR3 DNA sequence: TGCAGTGCTAGGGTGACTAGCGGGGAAGAGACCCAGTACTTC.

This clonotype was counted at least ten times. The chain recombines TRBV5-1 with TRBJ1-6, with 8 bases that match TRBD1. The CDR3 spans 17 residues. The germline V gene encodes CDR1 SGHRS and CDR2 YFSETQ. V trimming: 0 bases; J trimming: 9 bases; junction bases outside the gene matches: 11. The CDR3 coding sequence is TGCGCCAGCAGCTTGGTTTTGCCCGGGACAGGTGGTTCACCCCTCCACTTT. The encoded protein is CASSLVLPGTGGSPLHF.

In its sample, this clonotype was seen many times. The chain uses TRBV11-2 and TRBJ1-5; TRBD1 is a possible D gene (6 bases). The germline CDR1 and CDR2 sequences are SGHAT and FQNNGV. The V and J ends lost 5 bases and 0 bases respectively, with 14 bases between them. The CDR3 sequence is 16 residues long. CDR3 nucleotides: TGTGCCAGCAGCCCCGGACAGTTCCATAGCAATCAGCCCCAGCATTTT. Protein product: CASSPGQFHSNQPQHF. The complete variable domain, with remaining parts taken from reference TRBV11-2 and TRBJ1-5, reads EAGVAQSPRYKIIEKRQSVAFWCNPISGHATLYWYQQILGQGPKLLIQFQNNGVVDDSQLPKDRFSAERLKGVDSTLKIQPAKLEDSAVYLCASSPGQFHSNQPQHFGDGTRLSIL.

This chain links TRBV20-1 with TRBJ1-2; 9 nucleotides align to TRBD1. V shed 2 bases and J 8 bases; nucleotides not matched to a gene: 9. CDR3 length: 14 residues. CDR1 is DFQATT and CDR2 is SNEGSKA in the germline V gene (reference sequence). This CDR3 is CSARPGDRARGYTF. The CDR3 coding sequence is TGCAGTGCTAGACCCGGGGACAGGGCCCGAGGCTACACCTTC.

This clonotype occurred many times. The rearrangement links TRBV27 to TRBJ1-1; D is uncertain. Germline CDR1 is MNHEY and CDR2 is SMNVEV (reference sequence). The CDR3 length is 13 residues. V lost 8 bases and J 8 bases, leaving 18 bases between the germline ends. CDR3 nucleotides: TGTGCCAGCTCCCCCCGAAGAAGGGAAGAAGCTTTCTTT. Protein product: CASSPRRREEAFF.

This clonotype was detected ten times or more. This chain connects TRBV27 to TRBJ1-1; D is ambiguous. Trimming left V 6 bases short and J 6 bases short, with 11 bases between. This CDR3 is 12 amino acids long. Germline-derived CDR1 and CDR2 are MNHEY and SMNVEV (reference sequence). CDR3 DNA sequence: TGTGCCAGCAGCCCTACTGGGGCTGAAGCTTTCTTT. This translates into CASSPTGAEAFF.

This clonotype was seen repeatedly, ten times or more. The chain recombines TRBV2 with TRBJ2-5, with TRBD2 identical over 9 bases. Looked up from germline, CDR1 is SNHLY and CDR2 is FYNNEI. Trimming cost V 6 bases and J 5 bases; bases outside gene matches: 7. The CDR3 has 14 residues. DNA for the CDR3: TGTGCCAGCAGGAGCGGGGGGCGCGGGGAGACCCAGTACTTC. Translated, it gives CASRSGGRGETQYF.

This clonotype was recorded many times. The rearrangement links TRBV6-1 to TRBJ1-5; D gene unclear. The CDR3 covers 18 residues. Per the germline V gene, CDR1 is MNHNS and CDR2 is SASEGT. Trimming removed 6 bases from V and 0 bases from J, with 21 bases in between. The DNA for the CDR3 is TGTGCCAGCAGAGAGAAGAGGACGAACCCTTATAGCAATCAGCCCCAGCATTTT. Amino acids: CASREKRTNPYSNQPQHF.

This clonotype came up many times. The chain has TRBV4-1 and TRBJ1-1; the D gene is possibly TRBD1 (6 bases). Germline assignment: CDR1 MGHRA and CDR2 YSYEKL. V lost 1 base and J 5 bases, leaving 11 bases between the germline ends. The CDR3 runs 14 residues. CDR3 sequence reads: CASSQVDSGTEAFF. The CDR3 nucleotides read TGCGCCAGCAGCCAAGTGGACAGTGGAACTGAAGCTTTCTTT.

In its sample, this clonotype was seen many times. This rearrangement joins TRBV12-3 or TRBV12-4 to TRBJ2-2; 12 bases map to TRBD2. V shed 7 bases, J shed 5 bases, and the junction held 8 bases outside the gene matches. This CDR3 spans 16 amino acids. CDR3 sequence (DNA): TGTGCCAGCATTCCGACTAGCGGGAGAGGGACCGGGGAGCTGTTTTTT. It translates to CASIPTSGRGTGELFF.

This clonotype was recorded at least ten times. The CDR3 reads CASSVQTQETQYF. In DNA, the CDR3 is TGTGCCAGCAGCGTCCAGACCCAAGAGACCCAGTACTTC. This rearrangement joins TRBV9 to TRBJ2-5; D is undetermined. The CDR3 is made up of 13 amino acids. CDR1 SGDLS and CDR2 YYNGEE come from the germline V gene. V lost 2 bases to trimming and J lost 1 base, with 6 bases between them.